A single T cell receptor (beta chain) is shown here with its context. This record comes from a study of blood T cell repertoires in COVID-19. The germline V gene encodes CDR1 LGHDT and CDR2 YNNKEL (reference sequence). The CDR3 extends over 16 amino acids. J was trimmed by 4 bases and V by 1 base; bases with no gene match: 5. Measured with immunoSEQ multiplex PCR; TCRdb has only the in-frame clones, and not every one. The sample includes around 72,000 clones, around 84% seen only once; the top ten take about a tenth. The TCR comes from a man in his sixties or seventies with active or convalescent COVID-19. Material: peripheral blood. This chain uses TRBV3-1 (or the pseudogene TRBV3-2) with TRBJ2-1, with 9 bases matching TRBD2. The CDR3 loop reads CASSQGPSGEYNEQFF. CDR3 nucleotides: TGTGCCAGCAGCCAAGGTCCTAGCGGGGAGTACAATGAGCAGTTCTTC.